This T cell receptor beta chain was documented in a study of cytomegalovirus exposure and HLA in healthy donors (dated by TCRdb to 2015 to 2018). Concerning the study at large: An earlier analysis of several hundred of the donors reported roughly 300 Gb of sequence data and approximately 120 million unique TCR beta sequences obtained from approximately 180 million T cells. Approximately 300 gigabases of sequencing data and about 92 million unique TCR sequences made up an early release that covered several hundred HLA-typed donors. Of the 398 genotyped donors, 81% fell in the genetic ancestry cluster associated with self-reported Caucasian donors. The aim of the study was to test whether cataloging public T cell receptors could identify signatures of past pathogen exposure. The study used immunosequencing to profile the T cell repertoires of hundreds of subjects and linked those repertoires to cytomegalovirus serostatus. Along with the approximately 700-subject first cohort, a separate validation cohort of over 90 different subjects was used. To predict cytomegalovirus infection status, the study brought together high-throughput TCR immunosequencing, statistical association of individual TCRs with disease status, and machine learning. A later analysis re-examined previously published TCR beta repertoires from 600 to 700 donors and added high-resolution HLA genotyping to investigate patterns of TCR occurrence. Rather than drawing on any new phenotypic data, the later analysis identified candidate immune exposures from TCR beta sequences and the way those sequences occurred across donors. In an earlier analysis of 500 to 650 of the donors, high-throughput TCR beta sequencing was used to judge whether each TCR beta V gene segment behaved as functional or pseudogenic. Donor age, sex, ethnicity and CMV serostatus were collected together with the repertoire data. A later genetic analysis used genome-wide SNP genotypes for about 60% of the roughly 670 donors, treating that subset as a discovery cohort. All discovery cohort repertoires had been generated on a single sequencing platform. HLA typing covered class I and class II loci at four-digit resolution. Typing coverage varied by locus: roughly 620-640 donors for A, B, C, DRB1 and DQB1; roughly 560 for DQA1; more than 600 for DPA1; some 470 for DPB1. About 5 DR-DQ haplotypes were handled as single units for association and clustering, since linkage in the cohort was strong. On average, approximately 250,000 unique TCR beta nucleotide sequences were sequenced per donor among about 400 genotyped donors of the cohort, with around 19% of those sequences being non-productive. The study at large found these results: V-gene and J-gene trimming of TCR beta chains was associated with a missense DCLRE1C variant in a later genetic analysis, and the association was replicated in an independent cohort. Three of the identified cytomegalovirus-associated TCR beta chains were confirmed in vitro to be specific for cytomegalovirus antigens. According to a later analysis, parvovirus B19, influenza, CMV and Epstein-Barr virus appeared linked to several top co-occurrence clusters. Cytomegalovirus status was reported to be diagnosed by the classifier with high specificity and sensitivity in both the original and validation cohorts. At a false discovery rate of 0.05, a later analysis linked 15,000 to 20,000 TCR beta sequences to specific HLA alleles. In an earlier analysis of fewer than 750 of the donors, most TCR beta V segments were observed in productive rearrangements about 87% or about 30% of the time, broadly matching IMGT annotations. The presence/absence analyses assumed that sequencing depth was roughly uniform across donors, and that assumption may not be true. The sequencing pipeline was judged likely to have produced a cluster of highly shared sequence variants as a technical artifact. Strong co-occurrence of HLA alleles, especially DR and DQ, made assigning TCR associations to individual alleles difficult. In a later genetic analysis, fewer N-insertions in productive TCRs were reported among donors in an Asian-associated ancestry cluster than the roughly 700-donor mean. Because counts were too low, roughly 16 rarely observed V segments, including chromosome 9 orphons, were left out of the earlier analysis of 587 of the donors. Some IMGT-functional V segments, including TRBV6-2 and TRBV6-3, could not be distinguished by the 87-base-pair reads and were therefore excluded. Because some donors lacked HLA typing at each locus, the association tests relied only on the typed subset. A further reported finding was that TCR beta sequences accurately predicted the HLA-A and HLA-B alleles for most subjects in the first cohort. This cohort had only TCR beta chains sequenced, and the lack of alpha or paired-chain data limited which features could be detected. The authors suggested that the approach could potentially be extended to other disease states and immunological phenotypes. Correlated functional status among segregating V segments might be attributable to linkage disequilibrium, but an unknown experimental factor could not be ruled out. The only immune exposure information available for the cohort was CMV serostatus. According to a later analysis, TCR association rates differed among HLA loci, with DRB1 alleles showing the most associated TCRs and HLA-C alleles showing the fewest. Most CMV-associated TCR beta chains appeared to be HLA-restricted in a later analysis, and the HLA associations seemed to be driven largely by CMV exposure. The study listed approximately 150 TCR beta chains as associated with cytomegalovirus. Most TCR sequences were seen in very few donors, while some public TCRs were found in many individuals. In a later analysis, HLA-associated TCR beta chains showed more clonal expansion and lower generation probabilities than non-associated chains that were equally common.

About this clone: Its antigen is unknown. The junction departs from germline at one end; a sequencing error may be responsible.

Library prep was done by the immunoSEQ multiplex PCR assay. The multiplex PCR relied on a mix of 60 forward primers for TCR Vbeta segments and 13 reverse primers for TCR Jbeta segments. The CDR3 region of rearranged TCR beta genes was amplified from genomic DNA with a multiplex PCR assay. On the Illumina HiSeq System, the amplified TCR beta libraries were sequenced as 87-base-pair reads. The authors' pipeline ran thus. In a later analysis, tens of millions of unique TCR beta chains were counted across the roughly 670 repertoires, and about 10 million of these chains were shared by at least two donors. Raw reads were error-corrected and collapsed into unique sequences with a nearest-neighbor algorithm that merged closely related sequences to remove PCR and sequencing errors. Alignment of CDR3 sequences to IMGT reference sequences was used to assign V, D and J gene segments. Each retained sequence needed at least a six-nucleotide match to both a V gene segment and a J gene segment. Rearrangements were called productive when the CDR3 lacked stop codons and stayed in frame with V and J; all others were non-productive. CDR3 was defined according to IMGT convention as the region running from the second conserved V-encoded cysteine to the conserved J-encoded phenylalanine. The earlier analysis of some 540 of the donors excluded any sequence lacking an unambiguous match to a single V gene segment. In an earlier analysis of 500 to 750 of the donors, V segments were called functional above 56.7% productive rearrangements and were called segregating when the between-donor standard deviation exceeded 5%. A statistical classification framework was built for diagnosing cytomegalovirus status from the catalog of TCR beta chain sequences. In a later analysis, TCR nucleotide sequences were compared against IMGT/GENE-DB human TR gene sequences so that V and J genes could be assigned. A later analysis assigned CDR3 sequences and most-parsimonious VDJ recombination scenarios with the TCRdist pipeline. In a later analysis, each TCR beta chain was defined by its CDR3 amino acid sequence together with its V-gene family, and reads lacking a unique V-gene family were excluded. To address suspected cross-contamination and a sequencing artifact, a later analysis removed 592 highly shared, low-generation-probability nucleotide sequences. A later analysis calculated a clonal expansion index for each public chain from normalized within-repertoire ranks of inferred template counts. Generation probabilities in a later analysis came from a VDJ recombination model fitted to out-of-frame rearrangements, and those results were checked against IGoR. In a later analysis, hypergeometric tests were used to score TCR-TCR, TCR-HLA and TCR-CMV co-occurrence, with a repertoire-size bias correction applied to TCR pairs. To estimate false discovery rates, a later analysis permuted the HLA or CMV assignments 20 times. In a later analysis, co-occurring TCRs were grouped with DBSCAN, and TCRdist sequence similarity was added when clustering was performed within HLA-allele-positive subsets. Repertoires with fewer than 30,000 or more than 120,000 public chains were left out of co-occurrence clustering, as were a few repertoires with anomalous nucleotide sharing. TCRdb carries this immuneACCESS record with in-frame sequences only. Its versions omit some clonotypes, under half of them owing to an unresolved V gene in the studies checked, with the rest unexplained. That table is the source of V, J and clone size, and D and trimming were worked out from the DNA. This sample holds around 150,000 clones; approximately 77% were observed only once. 7.4% of the sample is in the top ten clones.

CDR1 and CDR2 (SEHNR, FQNEAQ) derive from the germline V gene (reference sequence). There are 15 amino acids in the CDR3, from cysteine to phenylalanine inclusive. Only CDR3 DNA remains: 45 bases, in frame from the first base. The cohort comprised fewer than 700 healthy bone marrow donors. All cohort members were sampled while nominally healthy, although unrecorded immune exposures were likely present. The donor tested CMV seropositive, placing the donor among the 250 to 350 seropositive members of the cohort. A peripheral blood sample was collected from each donor, and TCR beta sequencing was performed on peripheral blood mononuclear cells. Genomic DNA extraction from the blood cell samples was performed with the Qiagen DNeasy Blood Extraction Kit.

The TCR sequence derives from a male donor in good health and CMV-seropositive. The chain links TRBV7-9 with TRBJ2-7, and possibly TRBD1, on 6 matching bases. The sequenced material came from PBMCs. The DNA sequence is TGTTCCAGCAGCCGCTGGACAGAGAGCTCCTACGAGCAGTACTTC. Its amino acids are CSSSRWTESSYEQYF. With the portions outside the CDR3 filled from the reference TRBV7-9 and TRBJ2-7 genes, the complete variable region becomes DTGVSQNPRHKITKRGQNVTFRCDPISEHNRLYWYRQTLGQGPEFLTYFQNEAQLEKSRLLSDRFSAERPKGSFSTLEIQRTEQGDSAMYLCSSSRWTESSYEQYFGPGTRLTVT.